This T cell receptor (beta chain) is drawn from a study of shared clonotypes between healthy human individuals. From germline, CDR1 is SGHNT and CDR2 YYREEE (reference sequence). CDR3 length: 15 amino acids. V was shortened by 0 bases and J by 0 bases, with 6 bases between the two germline ends. Sequencing was performed with immunoSEQ multiplex PCR; in TCRdb, only in-frame clones are kept and a portion is missing. The table has approximately 350,000 clones, under 80% seen once; the top ten hold around 10%. The sequenced sample consisted of memory CD4+ T cells sorted from blood. Subset defined: CD45RA-negative fraction. This sequence joins TRBV5-4 and TRBJ2-2; weak D call: TRBD2 (5 bases). This receptor was taken from a man aged 30 to 39 in good health. Written as DNA, the CDR3 is TGTGCCAGCAGCTTGGGACTATCGAACACCGGGGAGCTGTTTTTT. Its protein product is CASSLGLSNTGELFF.